This TCR beta chain was documented in a study of a mutant IDH1 vaccine in newly diagnosed glioma. Study in general: The initiation of vaccination occurred 4-6 weeks after radiotherapy alone, or with temozolomide cycles. Sex distribution of treated patients was around 62% male and around 38% female; mean age was around 42 years.

Time point here: week 47, end of study. One vaccine dose held 300 ug of mutant IDH1 20-mer peptide and came with topical imiquimod. There are 13 residues in the CDR3. Per germline, CDR1 GTSNPN and CDR2 SVGIG (reference sequence). The V end lost 4 bases, the J end lost 4 bases, and 13 bases lay between the germline ends. Clones were read by immunoSEQ multiplex PCR, and TCRdb kept only the in-frame ones, dropping some. The table lists tens of thousands of clones, 65% of them singletons. Findings of the study overall: Pseudoprogression apparently lacked any relation to changes in top peripheral T cell clonotypes.

As to this clone: The antigen is unknown.

This chain uses TRBV30 with TRBJ1-2; D might be TRBD1 (6 bases). The source material was peripheral blood mononuclear cells (PBMCs), sampled from a glioma patient whose treatment included an IDH1 peptide vaccine. This receptor was taken from a man aged 40-50 years with glioma. Some clones in this sample may be carry-over from other donors' samples. The DNA for the CDR3 is TGTGCCTGGACGGTCCAGGGGTTCTATGGCTACACCTTC. This translates into CAWTVQGFYGYTF.